This entry is about one T cell receptor (beta chain). Its antigen is as yet unknown. Assay used: immunoSEQ multiplex PCR; TCRdb lists only in-frame clones, some missing. This table holds around 77,000 clones, 85% found once. This sample is drawn from a study of OX40 agonist ivuxolimab in advanced cancers. Study in general: Patients were given ivuxolimab, an antibody that agonizes OX40 (CD134). There were three patients with partial responses, one having hepatocellular carcinoma and two cutaneous melanoma.

The ends lost 6 bases at V and 8 bases at J; junction bases unmatched: 10. The CDR3 extends over 14 amino acids. Per germline, CDR1 SGHTA and CDR2 FQGNSA. Whole-study results and caveats: On average, CD8+ T cells showed a greater number of expanded clones than CD4+. Doses of 0.1 to 3.0 mg/kg were accompanied by clonal expansion of CD4+ and CD8+ blood T cells by week 6.

This material consisted of CD4+ or CD8+ T cells sorted from blood, taken in a trial of the OX40 agonist ivuxolimab. This TCR was sampled from an adult with an advanced solid tumor such as melanoma, head and neck, liver or kidney cancer. The chain uses TRBV7-2 and TRBJ1-2, with TRBD1 matching over 9 bases. The CDR3 spells CASRSPQGARGYTF. In DNA, the CDR3 is TGTGCCAGCAGGTCACCACAGGGGGCTAGAGGCTACACCTTC.